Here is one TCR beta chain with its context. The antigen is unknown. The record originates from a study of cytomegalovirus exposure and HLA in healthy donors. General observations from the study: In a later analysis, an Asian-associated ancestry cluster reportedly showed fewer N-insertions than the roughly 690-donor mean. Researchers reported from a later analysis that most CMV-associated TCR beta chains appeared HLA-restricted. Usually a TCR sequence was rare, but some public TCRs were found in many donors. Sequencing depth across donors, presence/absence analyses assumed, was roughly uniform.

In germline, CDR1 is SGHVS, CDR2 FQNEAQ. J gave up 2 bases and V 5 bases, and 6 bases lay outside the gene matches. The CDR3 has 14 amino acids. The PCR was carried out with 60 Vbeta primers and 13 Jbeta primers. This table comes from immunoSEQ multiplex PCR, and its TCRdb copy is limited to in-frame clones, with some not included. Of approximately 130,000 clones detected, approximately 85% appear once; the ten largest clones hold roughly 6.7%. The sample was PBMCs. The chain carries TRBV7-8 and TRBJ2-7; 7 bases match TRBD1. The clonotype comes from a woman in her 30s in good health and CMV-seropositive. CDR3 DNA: TGTGCCAGCAGCCTCCGACAGGGCCCCTACGAGCAGTACTTC. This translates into CASSLRQGPYEQYF.